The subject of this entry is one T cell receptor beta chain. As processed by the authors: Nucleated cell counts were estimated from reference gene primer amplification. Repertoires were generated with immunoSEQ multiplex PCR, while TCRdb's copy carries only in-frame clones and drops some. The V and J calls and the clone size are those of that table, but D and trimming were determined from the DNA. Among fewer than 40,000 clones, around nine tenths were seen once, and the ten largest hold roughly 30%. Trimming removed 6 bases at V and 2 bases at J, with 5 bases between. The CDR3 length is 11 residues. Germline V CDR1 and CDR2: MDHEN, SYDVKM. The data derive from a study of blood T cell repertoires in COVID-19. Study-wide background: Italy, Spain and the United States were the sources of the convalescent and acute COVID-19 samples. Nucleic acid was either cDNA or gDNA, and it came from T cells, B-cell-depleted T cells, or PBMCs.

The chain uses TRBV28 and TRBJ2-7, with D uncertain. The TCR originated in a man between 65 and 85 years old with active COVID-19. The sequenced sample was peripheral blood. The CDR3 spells CASRNTYEQYF. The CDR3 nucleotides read TGTGCCAGCAGGAACACCTACGAGCAGTACTTC.